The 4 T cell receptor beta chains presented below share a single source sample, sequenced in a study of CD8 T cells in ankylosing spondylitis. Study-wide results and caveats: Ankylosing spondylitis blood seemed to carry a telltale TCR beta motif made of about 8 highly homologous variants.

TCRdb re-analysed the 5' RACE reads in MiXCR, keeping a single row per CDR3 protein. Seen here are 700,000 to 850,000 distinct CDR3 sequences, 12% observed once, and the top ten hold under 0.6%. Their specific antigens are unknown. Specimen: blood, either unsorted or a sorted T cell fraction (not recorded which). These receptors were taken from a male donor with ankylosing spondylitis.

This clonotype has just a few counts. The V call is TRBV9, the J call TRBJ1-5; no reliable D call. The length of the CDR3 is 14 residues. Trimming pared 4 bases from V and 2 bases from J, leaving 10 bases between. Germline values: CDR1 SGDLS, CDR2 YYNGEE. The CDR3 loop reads CASSKSGGNQPQHF. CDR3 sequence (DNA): TGTGCCAGCAGCAAGAGTGGAGGCAATCAGCCCCAGCATTTT.

The DNA for the CDR3 is TGTGCCAGCAGTTTATGGCTGGGCGCGAACACCGGGGAGCTGTTTTTT. This encodes CASSLWLGANTGELFF. The V call is TRBV28, the J call TRBJ2-2, with no clear D. Germline values: CDR1 MDHEN, CDR2 SYDVKM. Trimming cost V 0 bases and J 0 bases, with 8 bases left between them. CDR3 length: 16 amino acids.

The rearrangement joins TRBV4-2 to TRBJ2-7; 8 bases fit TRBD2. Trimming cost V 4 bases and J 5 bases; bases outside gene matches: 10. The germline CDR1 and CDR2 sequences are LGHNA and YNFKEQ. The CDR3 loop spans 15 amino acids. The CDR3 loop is CASSLESGRIHEQYF. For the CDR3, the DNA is TGTGCCAGCAGCCTTGAAAGCGGGAGAATCCACGAGCAGTACTTC.

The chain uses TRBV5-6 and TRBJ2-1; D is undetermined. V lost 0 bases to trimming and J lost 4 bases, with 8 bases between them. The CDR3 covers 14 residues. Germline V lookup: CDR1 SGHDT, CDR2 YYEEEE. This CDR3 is CASSLVTLYNEQFF. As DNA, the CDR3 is TGTGCCAGCAGCTTGGTTACTCTGTACAATGAGCAGTTCTTC.